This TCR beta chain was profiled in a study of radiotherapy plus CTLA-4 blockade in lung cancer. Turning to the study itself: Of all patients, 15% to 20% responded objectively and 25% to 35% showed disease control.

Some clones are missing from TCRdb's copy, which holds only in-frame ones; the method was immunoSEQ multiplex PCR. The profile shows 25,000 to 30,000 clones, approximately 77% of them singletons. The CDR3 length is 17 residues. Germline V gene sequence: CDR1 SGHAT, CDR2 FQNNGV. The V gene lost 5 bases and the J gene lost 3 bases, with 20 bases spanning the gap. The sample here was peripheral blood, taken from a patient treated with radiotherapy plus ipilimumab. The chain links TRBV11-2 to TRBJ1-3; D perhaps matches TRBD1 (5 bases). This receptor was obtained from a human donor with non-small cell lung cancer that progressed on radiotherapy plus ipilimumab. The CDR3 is CASSPTHLSGVGNTIYF. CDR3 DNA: TGTGCCAGCAGCCCTACCCACTTGTCGGGGGTTGGAAACACCATATATTTT.